One and the same sample provided the 12 T cell receptor beta chains below, sequenced in a study of cytomegalovirus exposure and HLA in healthy donors. Clones were read by immunoSEQ multiplex PCR, and TCRdb kept only the in-frame ones, dropping some. The profile shows roughly 120,000 clones, roughly 88% of them singletons. The sample comprised PBMCs. These receptors all come from a man younger than 35 in good health and CMV-seronegative.

The chain joins TRBV18 to TRBJ2-3, with 14 bases fitting TRBD2. In germline, CDR1 is KGHSH, CDR2 LQKENI. V shed 5 bases and J 6 bases; nucleotides not matched to a gene: 7. The CDR3 loop spans 16 amino acids. The chain's CDR3 is CASSIRTSGGIDTQYF. CDR3 nucleotide sequence: TGTGCCAGCTCAATTCGGACTAGCGGGGGGATTGATACGCAGTATTTT.

This clone was recorded once. The rearrangement uses TRBV30 and TRBJ1-1, with D unclear. CDR3 length: 13 amino acids. The germline CDR1 and CDR2 sequences are GTSNPN and SVGIG (reference sequence). Trimming took off 2 bases at V and 5 bases at J, with 12 bases between the two ends. CDR3 residues: CAWSRRESTEAFF. The DNA for the CDR3 is TGTGCCTGGAGTCGGAGGGAGAGTACTGAAGCTTTCTTT.

The V gene is TRBV7-9, the J gene TRBJ2-3; TRBD2 matches 7 bases. CDR3 size: 15 residues. The trim removed 8 bases at V and 5 bases at J, leaving 13 bases unmatched. Germline V gene sequence: CDR1 SEHNR, CDR2 FQNEAQ (reference sequence). The CDR3: CASYSLAGVQDTQYF. CDR3 sequence (DNA): TGTGCCAGCTACTCCCTCGCGGGGGTACAAGATACGCAGTATTTT.

This clone has only one observation. The J gene is TRBJ1-1, the V gene TRBV29-1; D ambiguous. V lost 6 bases and J lost 5, with 19 bases in between. Germline values: CDR1 SQVTM, CDR2 ANQGSEA. The CDR3 length is 14 residues. CDR3 loop: CSVLLLGKDTEAFF. CDR3 bases: TGCAGCGTCCTCCTTCTCGGGAAAGATACTGAAGCTTTCTTT.

The V and J genes are TRBV4-3 and TRBJ1-1; D is possibly TRBD1 (5 bases). The CDR3 extends over 16 amino acids. Per germline, CDR1 LGHNA and CDR2 YSLEER. The ends were cut back, 0 bases at V and 2 bases at J, with 13 bases in the middle. This chain's CDR3 is CASSQEIGAFNTEAFF. In DNA form, the CDR3 reads TGCGCCAGCAGCCAAGAGATAGGGGCCTTCAACACTGAAGCTTTCTTT.

This clone was detected a few times. The V and J genes are TRBV27 and TRBJ2-1; 9 nucleotides align to TRBD1. J was trimmed by 10 bases and V by 6 bases; bases with no gene match: 13. This CDR3 has 15 residues. Germline V gene data show CDR1 as MNHEY and CDR2 as SMNVEV (reference sequence). The CDR3 DNA is TGTGCCAGCAGAATAGGGGGACAGGGTAACGGCGAGCAGTTCTTC. This gives the protein CASRIGGQGNGEQFF.

This clone was found once. The chain couples TRBV4-1 to TRBJ1-1; 7 bases line up with TRBD1. The CDR3 covers 18 residues. Germline V gene sequence: CDR1 MGHRA, CDR2 YSYEKL. Unmatched junction bases numbered 14, after V lost 4 bases and J lost 0 bases. The CDR3, as DNA: TGCGCCAGCAGCCCCCTCTTTTTCACAGGGGATCTGAACACTGAAGCTTTCTTT. This encodes CASSPLFFTGDLNTEAFF.

The CDR3, as DNA: TGTGCCAGCAGCTTCACCGGGTTTTACGAGCAGTACTTC. It encodes CASSFTGFYEQYF. The rearrangement joins TRBV7-9 to TRBJ2-7; unclear D gene. There are 13 residues in the CDR3. The V end lost 3 bases, the J end lost 4 bases, and 10 bases lay between the germline ends. Germline CDR1 reads SEHNR; CDR2 reads FQNEAQ (reference sequence).

V gene TRBV10-3 combines with J gene TRBJ2-1, with 8 positions matching TRBD2. This CDR3 spans 15 amino acids. In germline, CDR1 is ENHRY, CDR2 SYGVKD. V lost 0 bases and J lost 7; bases outside the gene matches: 5. CDR3 nucleotides: TGTGCCATCAGTGAGTCTTTCGGGAGGGGGAATGAGCAGTTCTTC. It yields the protein CAISESFGRGNEQFF.

The chain joins TRBV11-2 to TRBJ2-1; 10 positions match TRBD1. V lost 6 bases to trimming and J lost 15 bases; unmatched junction nucleotides: 8. Germline CDR1 reads SGHAT; CDR2 reads FQNNGV. This CDR3 contains 12 residues. The CDR3 protein is CASRITGTGVFF. The CDR3 DNA reads as TGTGCCAGCAGAATCACCGGGACAGGGGTGTTCTTC.

This clone was detected only once. V gene TRBV19 combines with J gene TRBJ1-6; 7 bases map to TRBD1. Trimming at V came to 5 bases and at J to 8 bases, leaving 6 bases not matched to a gene. This CDR3 has 14 residues. Germline V lookup: CDR1 LNHDA, CDR2 SQIVND (reference sequence). The CDR3 DNA reads as TGTGCCAGTAGTTCAAGACAGGGACATTCACCCCTCCACTTT. Translating gives CASSSRQGHSPLHF.

V and J are TRBV4-3 and TRBJ1-2; D unresolved. The CDR3 length is 16 residues. Trimming took off 0 bases at V and 8 bases at J, with 19 bases between the two ends. Germline lookup yields CDR1 LGHNA and CDR2 YSLEER. This chain's CDR3 is CASSQDVAVTTWGYTF. Here the CDR3 DNA reads TGCGCCAGCAGCCAAGATGTCGCAGTGACTACCTGGGGCTACACCTTC.